One TCR beta chain is described in this entry. Its antigen is undetermined. Method: immunoSEQ multiplex PCR; TCRdb's copy keeps in-frame clones and lacks some. The table includes about 1.5 million clones, roughly 98% detected once. These data come from a study of shared clonotypes between healthy human individuals. About the research overall: CD4 naive and memory got three plates each, CD8 naive two, CD8 memory one. Whole-study findings and limits: Researchers sampled only blood; tissue repertoires likely differ.

Trimming shortened V by 6 bases and J by 2 bases, and 11 bases separated the two germline ends. The CDR3 has 14 residues. Germline V gives CDR1 MRHNA, CDR2 SNTAGT. A CD45RA-negative memory subset and a CD45RA+ naive subset were separated from the CD4+ cells. The chain carries TRBV6-4 and TRBJ1-5; D may be TRBD1 (6 bases). Sequenced sample: naive CD4+ T cells sorted from blood. Subset of the sample: CD45RA+ positively selected. This TCR was sampled from a man aged 25 to 40 in good health. The CDR3 spells CASSVRGCNQPQHF. The CDR3 nucleotides are TGTGCCAGCAGCGTCAGGGGTTGCAATCAGCCCCAGCATTTT.